These 19 T cell receptor beta chains originate from one sample sequenced in a study of tumor and adjacent non-tumor tissue in lung cancer. TCRbeta libraries were built with three rounds of nested PCR, modified from ARM-PCR. From the multiplex PCR reads, TCRdb called clonotypes with MiXCR, one entry per CDR3 protein. The sample holds approximately 90,000 distinct CDR3 sequences, around 64% seen once. No cell sorting was done before RNA was extracted from the tissue. The material sequenced was lung tumor tissue. The receptor source for this set is a man between 60 and 75 years old with non-small cell lung cancer.

As for this clonotype: One end of the junction fails to match germline, which may point to a read error. The V gene is TRBV4-3, the J gene TRBJ2-5, with D unclear. The germline V gene encodes CDR1 LGHNA and CDR2 YSLEER. This CDR3 has 18 amino acids. For the CDR3, the DNA is TGCGCCAGCGGCCAAGTCCCGTTACGGGCAGCCCTTCAAGAGACCCAGTACTTC. Translated, it gives CASGQVPLRAALQETQYF.

This clonotype was recorded a few times. The CDR3 protein is CAISTSFGTQYF. The DNA of the CDR3 is TGTGCCATCAGCACAAGCTTTGGAACCCAGTACTTC. This rearrangement joins TRBV10-3 to TRBJ2-5; D call uncertain. CDR1 and CDR2 from the germline V gene are ENHRY and SYGVKD. Trimming pared 6 bases from V and 8 bases from J, leaving 13 bases between. The CDR3 runs 12 residues.

As regards this clonotype: Since a much larger clone is just one base distant, this may be a read error. The J gene is TRBJ2-3, the V gene TRBV11-2; 7 nucleotides agree with TRBD2. CDR1 is SGHAT and CDR2 is FQNNGV in the germline V gene. The V and J ends lost 1 base and 5 bases, in that order; junction bases with no gene match: 9. The CDR3 is made up of 16 amino acids. CDR3 amino acids: CASSLGTSLFIDTQYF. In nucleotides, the CDR3 is TGTGCCAGCAGCTTAGGGACTAGTCTTTTCATAGATACGCAGTATTTT.

The sample holds a few counts of this clonotype. A read error may explain this, as a much larger clone is one base away. The chain carries TRBV5-4 and TRBJ2-3; possibly TRBD1 for D (5 bases). The CDR3 totals 14 residues. Per the germline V gene, CDR1 is SGHNT and CDR2 is YYREEE (reference sequence). The CDR3: CASSPTSDTDMQYF. In DNA, the CDR3 is TGTGCCAGCAGCCCTACCTCGGACACAGATATGCAGTATTTT.

To note about this clonotype: The CDR3 carries no conserved terminal phenylalanine or tryptophan, so it likely arises from a read error. The rearrangement links TRBV11-2 to TRBJ2-5; 16 nucleotides match TRBD2. This CDR3 region has 16 residues. After removal of 7 bases from V and 5 bases from J, the junction contained 7 bases not matched to a gene. Germline CDR1 and CDR2: SGHAT and FQNNGV. The CDR3 coding sequence is TGTGCCAGCATGCTGGGACTAGCGGGAGGGCGTGAGACCCAGTACCTC. Translated: CASMLGLAGGRETQYL.

To note about this clonotype: One end of the junction is discordant with germline, which a read error may explain. The chain carries TRBV4-3 and TRBJ2-7; D remains ambiguous. The CDR3 consists of 14 residues. The V gene's germline CDR1 is LGHNA and CDR2 YSLEER. Here the CDR3 reads CASNTVQEIYEQYF. The DNA of the CDR3 is TGTGCCAGCAACACTGTTCAGGAAATCTACGAGCAGTACTTC.

With respect to this clonotype: One junction end disagrees with the germline gene, perhaps due to a read error. CDR3 DNA sequence: TGCAGCGTCTCGACTAGCGGTAGGGGGAATGGGCAGTTCTTC. Its translation: CSVSTSGRGNGQFF. The V call is TRBV29-1, the J call TRBJ2-1; 9 bases align to TRBD2. This CDR3 spans 14 amino acids. The germline gives CDR1 SQVTM, CDR2 ANQGSEA.

This clonotype is a singleton in its sample. The chain has TRBV20-1 and TRBJ2-2; 10 bases are shared with TRBD2. After removal of 4 bases from V and 7 bases from J, the junction contained 6 bases not matched to a gene. The CDR3 sequence is 14 residues long. The germline gives CDR1 DFQATT, CDR2 SNEGSKA (reference sequence). CDR3 sequence reads: CSATTGLAFGELFF. The CDR3 bases are TGCAGTGCTACCACGGGACTAGCGTTCGGGGAGCTGTTTTTT.

The sample holds one count of this clonotype. J is TRBJ1-5 and V is TRBV6-2 or TRBV6-3; tentative D call: TRBD1 (6 bases). CDR3 size: 15 residues. CDR1 and CDR2 (germline): MNHEY, SVGEGT. V lost 5 bases to trimming and J lost 9 bases, with 20 bases between them. For the CDR3, the DNA is TGTGCCAGCAGTGACACCGACAGGATTAGTCTGCCCCAGCATTTT. Amino acids: CASSDTDRISLPQHF.

This clonotype was picked up many times. The chain employs TRBV5-5 and TRBJ2-1, with TRBD2 identical over 15 bases. Germline CDR1 reads SGHKS; CDR2 reads YYEKEE (reference sequence). This CDR3 comprises 16 residues. The J segment lost 7 bases and the V segment lost 4 bases, leaving 6 bases of the junction unmatched. The CDR3: CASSPTGTSGRNEQFF. In DNA form, the CDR3 reads TGTGCCAGCAGCCCCACCGGGACTAGCGGGAGGAATGAGCAGTTCTTC.

This clonotype was seen only a few times. The junction shows a germline mismatch at one end, possibly a read error. The chain links TRBV4-3 to TRBJ2-1; tentatively, D is TRBD1 or TRBD2 (6 bases each). The CDR3 spans 15 residues. The germline CDR1 and CDR2 sequences are LGHNA and YSLEER. The CDR3 DNA reads TGCGCCGGCAGCCAAGGAGGGAATGGGGGCAATGAGCAATTCTTC. Amino acids: CAGSQGGNGGNEQFF.

Comments on this clonotype: A much larger clonotype is one base distant, so this may be a read error. CDR3 nucleotides: TGTGCCAGCAGCCAAGGCGGGAGCTCCTACGAGCAGTACTTC. The encoded protein is CASSQGGSSYEQYF. The chain couples TRBV6-2 or TRBV6-3 to TRBJ2-7, with TRBD2 matching 7 bases. The CDR3 extends over 14 amino acids. V trimming: 6 bases; J trimming: 0 bases; junction bases outside the gene matches: 5. Germline loops: CDR1 MNHEY, CDR2 SVGEGT.

There are a few counts of this clonotype. Just one base apart from a much larger clone, this may be a read error. The CDR3 coding sequence is TGCAGTGCTCCTCCAGGGGGGGTCTATATTGAAGCTTTCTTT. This codes for CSAPPGGVYIEAFF. The V call is TRBV20-1, the J call TRBJ1-1; 7 nucleotides line up with TRBD1. The V gene end was trimmed by 5 bases and the J gene end by 7 bases; junction bases not matched to a gene: 13. The CDR3 loop spans 14 amino acids. The germline gives CDR1 DFQATT, CDR2 SNEGSKA (reference sequence).

The rearrangement uses TRBV5-1 and TRBJ2-1, with 7 bases aligning to TRBD2. V lost 2 bases, J lost 10 bases, and 6 bases stayed unmatched. Per the germline V gene, CDR1 is SGHRS and CDR2 is YFSETQ. The CDR3 runs to 13 residues. CDR3 in DNA: TGCGCCAGCAGCTTTTATGGGAGGGGAGAGCAGTTCTTC. This translates into CASSFYGRGEQFF.

With respect to this clonotype: Being one base from a much bigger clone, this may be a read error. The chain recombines TRBV20-1 with TRBJ1-2, with D unclear. The germline gives CDR1 DFQATT, CDR2 SNEGSKA (reference sequence). This CDR3 has 12 amino acids. The CDR3 here is CRARAAQYGYTF. CDR3 DNA: TGCAGAGCTAGGGCGGCACAGTATGGCTACACCTTC.

V gene TRBV6-2 or TRBV6-3 combines with J gene TRBJ2-1; possible D gene TRBD2, 6 bases. The CDR3 has 15 amino acids. Germline V lookup: CDR1 MNHEY, CDR2 SVGEGT. V was cut by 7 bases and J by 15 bases, with 28 bases left in between. CDR3 in amino acids: CASKPTGGANNEVFF. CDR3 DNA sequence: TGTGCCAGCAAACCTACCGGGGGAGCTAACAATGAGGTGTTCTTC.

About this clonotype: An end of the junction does not agree with germline; a read error may underlie this. The rearrangement links TRBV20-1 to TRBJ2-7; 11 bases are a match to TRBD2. There are 15 residues in the CDR3. Per the germline V gene, CDR1 is DFQATT and CDR2 is SNEGSKA (reference sequence). DNA for the CDR3: TGCAGTGCTCCGCTAGCGGGAGGAAAGATCTACGAGCGGTACTTC. Its protein is CSAPLAGGKIYERYF.

This clonotype was recorded many times. V gene TRBV5-6 combines with J gene TRBJ2-2; no clear D gene. CDR1 is SGHDT and CDR2 is YYEEEE in the germline V gene. The CDR3 has 13 amino acids. V lost 5 bases, J lost 6 bases, and 11 bases lay in between. CDR3 nucleotide sequence: TGTGCCAGCAGACGTCTCGACGCCGGGGAGCTGTTTTTT. Amino acids: CASRRLDAGELFF.

With respect to this clonotype: The junction departs from germline at one end; a sequencing error may be responsible. The chain has TRBV4-1 and TRBJ2-3, with D perhaps given as TRBD1 or TRBD2 (5 bases each). This CDR3 comprises 14 residues. Germline assignment: CDR1 MGHRA and CDR2 YSYEKL. The CDR3 loop reads CAISQTGGSDTQYF. The DNA of the CDR3 is TGCGCCATCAGCCAAACTGGGGGAAGCGATACGCAGTATTTT.